This TCR beta chain was identified during a study of cytomegalovirus exposure and HLA in healthy donors. Findings and caveats of the study: A later analysis associated 16,000 or so TCR beta sequences with HLA alleles at a 0.05 false discovery rate. What a later analysis showed was that several of the most significant clusters appeared linked to common viral pathogens.

The germline V gene has CDR1 MNHNS and CDR2 SASEGT. Germline trimming cut 6 bases from V and 13 bases from J; bases unmatched to any gene: 10. The CDR3 loop spans 12 amino acids. The PCR employed 60 Vbeta primers together with 13 Jbeta primers. TCRdb's copy holds only in-frame clones and misses some; the assay was immunoSEQ multiplex PCR. The table records more than 90,000 clones, 75% of them present only once. The study sampled nominally healthy donors, though unrecorded immune exposures were likely. A word on this clone: The antigen is undetermined.

This rearrangement joins TRBV6-1 to TRBJ2-5, with TRBD1 identical over 8 bases. The material sequenced was PBMCs. The TCR comes from a man aged 45-65 years in good health and CMV-seronegative. The CDR3 protein is CASSDRGVTWYF. CDR3 coding DNA: TGTGCCAGCAGCGACAGGGGTGTGACTTGGTACTTC.